The 18 T cell receptor beta chains in this list originate from one sample, sequenced in a study of T cell repertoires in cytomegalovirus infection. Each CDR3 protein is one row after TCRdb ran MiXCR on the reads. This table holds about 450,000 distinct CDR3 sequences, 31% found once. The sequenced material came from PBMCs. The receptors come from a human donor in good health (CMV status not recorded). Some clones in this sample may be carry-over from other donors' samples.

This clonotype was counted a few times. The rearrangement links TRBV20-1 to TRBJ2-7, with 10 bases matching TRBD2. J lost 2 bases, V lost 0 bases, and 13 bases had no gene match. Germline assignment: CDR1 DFQATT and CDR2 SNEGSKA (reference sequence). CDR3 size: 18 residues. This chain's CDR3 is CSARDRGIAGGPPYEQYF. In DNA form, the CDR3 reads TGCAGTGCTAGAGATCGGGGAATAGCGGGGGGCCCACCCTACGAGCAGTACTTC.

As concerns this clonotype: Its ends do not fully match the called genes, so a read error is possible. The V gene is TRBV7-2, the J gene TRBJ2-5; 10 bases are a match to TRBD2. The CDR3 contains 15 residues. Germline V gene data show CDR1 as SGHTA and CDR2 as FQGNSA. This CDR3 is CSRSFQRGGRDTQYF. The DNA of the CDR3 is TGTTCCAGAAGCTTCCAGCGGGGGGGGAGAGATACCCAGTACTTC.

The genes are TRBV7-9 and TRBJ2-3, with 7 nucleotides matching TRBD2. This CDR3 comprises 17 residues. Germline CDR1 is SEHNR and CDR2 is FQNEAQ (reference sequence). V shed 5 bases and J 2 bases; nucleotides not matched to a gene: 13. The CDR3 here is CASSPLWGREDTDTQYF. For the CDR3, the DNA is TGTGCCAGCAGCCCTCTTTGGGGGAGGGAGGACACAGATACGCAGTATTTT.

The chain carries TRBV7-8 and TRBJ2-7; D uncertain. The CDR3 totals 14 residues. Germline lookup yields CDR1 SGHVS and CDR2 FQNEAQ. V gave up 1 base and J gave up 5 bases, with 12 bases separating them. CDR3 DNA sequence: TGTGCCAGCAGCTTAGAGGCCCGCGGTAACGAGCAGTACTTC. Amino acid sequence: CASSLEARGNEQYF.

The V call is TRBV13, the J call TRBJ2-5; D is unresolved. The V gene lost 1 base and the J gene lost 3 bases, with 6 bases spanning the gap. Germline-derived CDR1 and CDR2 are PRHDT and FYEKMQ (reference sequence). There are 13 residues in the CDR3. The CDR3 nucleotides are TGTGCCAGCAGCTTAGAGTCGGAAGAGACCCAGTACTTC. Translation gives CASSLESEETQYF.

The rearrangement joins TRBV30 to TRBJ1-4, with 9 bases lining up with TRBD1. After removal of 3 bases from V and 10 bases from J, the junction contained 9 bases not matched to a gene. There are 14 residues in the CDR3. Germline lookup yields CDR1 GTSNPN and CDR2 SVGIG (reference sequence). The CDR3, as DNA: TGTGCCTGGAGGCCCGGGACAGGGAATTTAAAACTGTTTTTT. Amino acid sequence: CAWRPGTGNLKLFF.

V is TRBV4-1 and J is TRBJ2-7; unclear D gene. The V end was cut by 5 bases, the J end by 2 bases, with 10 bases between. The CDR3 loop spans 13 amino acids. Germline assignment: CDR1 MGHRA and CDR2 YSYEKL. CDR3 amino acids: CASSSSSTYEQYF. CDR3 coding DNA: TGCGCCAGCAGCTCAAGTTCGACCTACGAGCAGTACTTC.

As to this clonotype: The junction shows a germline mismatch at one end, possibly a read error. V is TRBV7-2 and J is TRBJ2-2; a possible D gene is TRBD1 (6 bases). CDR3 size: 14 residues. Germline V gene data show CDR1 as SGHTA and CDR2 as FQGNSA. The CDR3 spells CASRSTGKPGELVF. The CDR3 DNA follows: TGTGCCAGCAGAAGTACAGGGAAACCCGGGGAGCTGGTGTTC.

This clonotype was observed a handful of times. The V gene is TRBV12-5, the J gene TRBJ2-3; the match to TRBD2 covers 7 bases. V dropped 6 bases and J dropped 2; count of bases not matched to a gene: 5. Germline CDR1 is LGHNT and CDR2 is FRNRAP. This CDR3 has 14 residues. The CDR3 DNA sequence: TGTGCTAGTGGCCTGGGAGGGGACACAGATACGCAGTATTTT. Its translation: CASGLGGDTDTQYF. Variable domain in full (rest from reference TRBV12-5 and TRBJ2-3): DARVTQTPRHKVTEMGQEVTMRCQPILGHNTVFWYRQTMMQGLELLAYFRNRAPLDDSGMPKDRFSAEMPDATLATLKIQPSEPRDSAVYFCASGLGGDTDTQYFGPGTRLTVL.

V usage is TRBV6-6 and J usage is TRBJ2-1; 7 nucleotides line up with TRBD2. Germline CDR1 reads MNHNY; CDR2 reads SVGAGI (reference sequence). CDR3 size: 14 residues. The trim removed 6 bases at V and 9 bases at J, leaving 11 bases unmatched. The DNA of the CDR3 is TGTGCCAGCAGCGCCTCCCTAGCGGACTCTGAGCAGTTCTTC. Its protein product is CASSASLADSEQFF.

The rearrangement links TRBV4-3 to TRBJ1-6; a weak D match, TRBD1 (5 bases). This CDR3 has 15 residues. The germline gives CDR1 LGHNA, CDR2 YSLEER. V lost 0 bases and J 9 bases, leaving 12 bases between the germline ends. CDR3 sequence (DNA): TGCGCCAGCAGCCAAGAATCTGTAGGGGTTTCACCCCTCCACTTT. Translation: CASSQESVGVSPLHF.

This chain links TRBV7-9 with TRBJ1-5; maybe TRBD1 (5 bases). The V end lost 5 bases, the J end lost 9 bases, and 11 bases lay between the germline ends. The germline V gene encodes CDR1 SEHNR and CDR2 FQNEAQ (reference sequence). The CDR3 sequence is 12 residues long. The CDR3 region is CASSMDTSPQHF. In DNA, the CDR3 is TGTGCCAGCAGCATGGACACCTCGCCCCAGCATTTT.

V gene TRBV6-6 combines with J gene TRBJ2-5, with D possibly TRBD2 on 7 matching bases. The germline gives CDR1 MNHNY, CDR2 SVGAGI (reference sequence). V lost 4 bases and J lost 5, with 11 bases in between. CDR3 size: 13 residues. Written as DNA, the CDR3 is TGTGCCAGCAGTTGGGGGGGCAAGGAGACCCAGTACTTC. Translated: CASSWGGKETQYF.

The chain links TRBV7-8 to TRBJ2-7; D is unclear. Per the germline V gene, CDR1 is SGHVS and CDR2 is FQNEAQ. The CDR3 totals 14 residues. V lost 5 bases to trimming and J lost 2 bases, with 13 bases between them. The CDR3 region has the DNA TGTGCCAGCAGCCTCGACCGGACGGCCTACGAGCAGTACTTC. This translates into CASSLDRTAYEQYF.

At least ten counts were recorded for this clonotype. The chain couples TRBV7-2 to TRBJ2-3; no definite D call. The V gene's germline CDR1 is SGHTA and CDR2 FQGNSA. CDR3 size: 12 residues. The V gene lost 5 bases and the J gene lost 2 bases, with 5 bases spanning the gap. CDR3 residues: CASSQYTDTQYF. The CDR3 coding sequence is TGTGCCAGCAGCCAATACACAGATACGCAGTATTTT.

This clonotype was picked up a small number of times. This chain links TRBV19 with TRBJ1-5; perhaps TRBD1 as D (5 bases). Germline V gene lookup returns CDR1 LNHDA and CDR2 SQIVND (reference sequence). The CDR3 totals 15 residues. V lost 7 bases to trimming and J lost 9 bases, with 22 bases between them. The CDR3 nucleotides are TGTGCCAGTAACCTCGGCGGCGGGGGATACGCGCCCCAGCATTTT. Translated: CASNLGGGGYAPQHF.

In this sample, this clonotype turned up many times. The chain uses TRBV7-2 and TRBJ1-4; tentative D call: TRBD1 (5 bases). Germline V CDR1 and CDR2: SGHTA, FQGNSA. Deletions cut 5 bases from V and 2 bases from J, with 15 bases between. The CDR3 runs 16 residues. This chain's CDR3 is CASSLDVGVTNEKLFF. The CDR3, as DNA: TGTGCCAGCAGCCTCGACGTGGGGGTGACTAATGAAAAACTGTTTTTT.

This clonotype was found many times. V usage is TRBV7-9 and J usage is TRBJ2-2, with D perhaps TRBD1 or TRBD2 (5 bases each). The V gene's germline CDR1 is SEHNR and CDR2 FQNEAQ (reference sequence). V lost 5 bases to trimming and J lost 5 bases, with 15 bases between them. The CDR3 totals 15 residues. The CDR3 DNA follows: TGTGCCAGCAGCGATCGGGGCTCCCCGACCGGGGAGCTGTTTTTT. Translation: CASSDRGSPTGELFF. Drawing the rest from reference TRBV7-9 and TRBJ2-2, the complete variable domain is DTGVSQNPRHKITKRGQNVTFRCDPISEHNRLYWYRQTLGQGPEFLTYFQNEAQLEKSRLLSDRFSAERPKGSFSTLEIQRTEQGDSAMYLCASSDRGSPTGELFFGEGSRLTVL.